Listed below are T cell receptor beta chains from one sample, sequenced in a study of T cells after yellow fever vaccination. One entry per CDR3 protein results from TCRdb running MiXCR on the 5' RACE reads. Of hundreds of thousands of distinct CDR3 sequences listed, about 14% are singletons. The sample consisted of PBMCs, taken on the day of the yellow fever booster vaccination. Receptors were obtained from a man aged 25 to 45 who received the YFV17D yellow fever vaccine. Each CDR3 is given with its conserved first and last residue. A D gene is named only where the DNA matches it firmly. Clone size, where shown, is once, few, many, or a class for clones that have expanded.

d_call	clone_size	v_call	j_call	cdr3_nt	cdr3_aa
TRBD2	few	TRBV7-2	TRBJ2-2	TGTGCCAGCAGCGACCTAATCGGCGGGAGTCGAACCGGGGAGCTGTTTTTT	CASSDLIGGSRTGELFF
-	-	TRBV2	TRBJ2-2	TGTGCCAGCAGAGAACAACCCCCGAGCTATGATGGGGAGCTGTTTTTT	CASREQPPSYDGELFF
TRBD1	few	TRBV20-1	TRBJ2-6	TGCAGTGCTAGCCTGACAGGGGGCGCGGGTGGGGCCAACGTCCTGACTTTC	CSASLTGGAGGANVLTF
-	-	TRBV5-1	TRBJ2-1	TGCGCCAGCAGCTTACCCGGACAGAATGAGCAGTTCTTC	CASSLPGQNEQFF
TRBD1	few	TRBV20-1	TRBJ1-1	TGCAGTGCTAGGGCGGACAGGGCAAATTATGAAGCTTTCTTT	CSARADRANYEAFF
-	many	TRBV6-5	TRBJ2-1	TGTGCCAGCAGTTACGGGACGGGTATCAGCTCCTACAATGAGCAGTTCTTC	CASSYGTGISSYNEQFF
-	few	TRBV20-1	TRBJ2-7	TGCAGTGCTTTAGATCCCCCCCTGGAGTACTTC	CSALDPPLEYF
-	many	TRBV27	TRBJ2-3	TGTGCCAGCAGCGCACTGCGCACAGATACGCAGTATTTT	CASSALRTDTQYF
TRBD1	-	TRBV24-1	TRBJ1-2	TGTGCCACCAGTGACAGGGGGCGAAACTATGGCTACACCTTC	CATSDRGRNYGYTF
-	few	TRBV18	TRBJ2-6	TGTGCCAGCTCAGGTTCATTCGGGGCCAACGTCCTGACTTTC	CASSGSFGANVLTF
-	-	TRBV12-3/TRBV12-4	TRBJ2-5	TGTGCCAGCAGTGCTACACAGGGCTGGGGGCAAGAGACCCAGTACTTC	CASSATQGWGQETQYF
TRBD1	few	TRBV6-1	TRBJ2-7	TGTGCCAGCCTCCCACCCGGGACAGCGTTCTACGAGCAGTACTTC	CASLPPGTAFYEQYF
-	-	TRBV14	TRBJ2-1	TGTGCCAGCAGCCAAGGGCCCCTTAGGATCAATGAGCAGTTCTTC	CASSQGPLRINEQFF
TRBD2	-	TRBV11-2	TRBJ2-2	TGTGCCAGCAGCCGACCGGGACTAGCGGTCCCCGGGGAGCTGTTTTTT	CASSRPGLAVPGELFF
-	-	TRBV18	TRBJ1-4	TGTGCCAGCTCACCATTCGATAGCGTCAATGAAAAACTGTTTTTT	CASSPFDSVNEKLFF
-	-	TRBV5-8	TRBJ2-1	TGTGCCAGCAGCTTGGAGCCAAGGGGCAACAATGAGCAGTTCTTC	CASSLEPRGNNEQFF
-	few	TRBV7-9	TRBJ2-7	TGTGCCAGCAGCTTAGAAAAATCGTTCCACGAGCAGTACTTC	CASSLEKSFHEQYF
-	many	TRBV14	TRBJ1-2	TGTGCCAGCAGCTTACACCGGGACGGTACTAACTATGGCTACACCTTC	CASSLHRDGTNYGYTF
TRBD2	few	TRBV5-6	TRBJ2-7	TGTGCCAGCAGCTCCCCCCTGGCGGGGACTAGCTACGAGCAGTACTTC	CASSSPLAGTSYEQYF
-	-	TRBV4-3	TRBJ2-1	TGCGCCAGCGGCCCCACACGAGCCCGGTCCGATGAGCAGTTCTTC	CASGPTRARSDEQFF
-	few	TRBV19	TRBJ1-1	TGTGCCAGTGGGGGACACAGGAGCCCAGGGTTGAACACTGAAGCTTTCTTT	CASGGHRSPGLNTEAFF
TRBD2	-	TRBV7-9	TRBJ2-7	TGTGCCAGCAGCTCCTCACCTAGCGGGAGGCTCTACGAGCAGTACTTC	CASSSSPSGRLYEQYF
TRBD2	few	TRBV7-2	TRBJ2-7	TGTGCCAGCAGCCCAGCTAGCGGGAGGAACTACGAGCAGTACTTC	CASSPASGRNYEQYF
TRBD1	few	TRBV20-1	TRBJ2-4	TGCAGTGCTTCCGGGACAGGGTCAGGCATTCAGTACTTC	CSASGTGSGIQYF
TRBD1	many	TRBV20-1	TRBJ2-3	TGCAGTGCTAGCCCTTGGGACAGGACCAACACAGATACGCAGTATTTT	CSASPWDRTNTDTQYF
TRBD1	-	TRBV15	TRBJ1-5	TGTGCCACCAGCAGTCCCGGGACAGATCATCAGCCCCAGCATTTT	CATSSPGTDHQPQHF
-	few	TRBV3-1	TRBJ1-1	TGTGCCAGCAGCTTAGTAGAGGGGAACACTGAAGCTTTCTTT	CASSLVEGNTEAFF
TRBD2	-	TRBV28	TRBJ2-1	TGTGCCAGCAGCCCGACAGGGTGGTCGGCTAGCGGGGCGAATGAGCAGTTCTTC	CASSPTGWSASGANEQFF
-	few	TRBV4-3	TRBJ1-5	TGCGCCAGCAGCCAAGGACCATCCACGGGTCAGCCCCAGCATTTT	CASSQGPSTGQPQHF
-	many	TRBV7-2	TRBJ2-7	TGTGCCAGCAGCTTACGTCACATGGGGGCCGGGACCTCCTACGAGCAGTACTTC	CASSLRHMGAGTSYEQYF
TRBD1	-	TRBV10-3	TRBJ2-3	TGTGCCATCAGGACGACAGGGGTAGATACGCAGTATTTT	CAIRTTGVDTQYF
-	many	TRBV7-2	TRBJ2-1	TGTGCCAGCAGCTTTGGCGACAAGTACTACAATGAGCAGTTCTTC	CASSFGDKYYNEQFF
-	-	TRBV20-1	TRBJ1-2	TGCAGTGCTACCCCGGGAGTGTATGGCTACACCTTC	CSATPGVYGYTF
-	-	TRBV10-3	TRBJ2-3	TGTGCCATCAGTGAGTCGTTGGCAGATACGCAGTATTTT	CAISESLADTQYF
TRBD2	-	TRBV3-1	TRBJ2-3	TGTGCCTGCAGCTCGCCTTCTGGGACTAGCGGGAGCTCAGATACGCAGTATTTT	CACSSPSGTSGSSDTQYF
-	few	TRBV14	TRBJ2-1	TGTGCCAGCAGCCAAGAGAGGGGGAGGGCCCCATACAATGAGCAGTTCTTC	CASSQERGRAPYNEQFF
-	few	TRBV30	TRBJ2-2	TGTGCCTGGAGTATGTACCGGGACACCGGGGAGCTGTTTTTT	CAWSMYRDTGELFF
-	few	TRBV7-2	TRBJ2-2	TGTGCCAGCAGCCCCAGAGCCGTTGCGAACACCGGGGAGCTGTTTTTT	CASSPRAVANTGELFF
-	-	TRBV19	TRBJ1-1	TGTGCCAGTAGTCGGATAAACACTGAAGCTTTCTTT	CASSRINTEAFF
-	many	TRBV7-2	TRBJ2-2	TGTGCCAGCAGCTTAGGTTTGCGACGCACCGGGGAGCTGTTTTTT	CASSLGLRRTGELFF